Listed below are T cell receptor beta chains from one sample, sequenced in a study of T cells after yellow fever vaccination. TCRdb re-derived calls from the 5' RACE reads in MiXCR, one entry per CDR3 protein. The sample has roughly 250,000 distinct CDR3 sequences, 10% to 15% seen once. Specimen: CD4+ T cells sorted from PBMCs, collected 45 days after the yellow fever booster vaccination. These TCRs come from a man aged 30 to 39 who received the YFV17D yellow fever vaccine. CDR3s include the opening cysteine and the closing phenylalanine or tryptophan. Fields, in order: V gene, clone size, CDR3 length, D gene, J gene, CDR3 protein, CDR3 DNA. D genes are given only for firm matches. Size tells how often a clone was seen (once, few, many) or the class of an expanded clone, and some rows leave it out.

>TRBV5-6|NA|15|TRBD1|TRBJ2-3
CASTRDRGRTDTQYF
TGTGCCAGCACCCGGGACAGGGGGCGCACAGATACGCAGTATTTT
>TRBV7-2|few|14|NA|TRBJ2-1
CASSPDTGKNEQFF
TGTGCCAGCAGCCCTGACACAGGAAAGAATGAGCAGTTCTTC
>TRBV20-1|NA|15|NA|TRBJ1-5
CSAPTGQSGNQPQHF
TGCAGTGCTCCGACCGGACAGTCGGGCAATCAGCCCCAGCATTTT
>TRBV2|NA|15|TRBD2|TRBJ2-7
CASSEGLAGVYEQYF
TGTGCCAGCAGTGAAGGACTAGCGGGAGTATACGAGCAGTACTTC
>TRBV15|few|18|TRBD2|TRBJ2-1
CATSRDLASGRARDEQFF
TGTGCCACCAGCAGAGATCTTGCTAGCGGGAGGGCCAGGGATGAGCAGTTCTTC
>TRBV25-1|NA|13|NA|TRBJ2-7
CASSVPEVREQYF
TGTGCCAGCAGCGTCCCAGAAGTAAGAGAGCAGTACTTC
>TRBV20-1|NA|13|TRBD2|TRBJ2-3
CSRLAGGIDTQYF
TGCAGCAGACTAGCGGGAGGGATAGATACGCAGTATTTT
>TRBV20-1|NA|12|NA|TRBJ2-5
CSAKRSQETQYF
TGCAGTGCTAAGCGGAGTCAAGAGACCCAGTACTTC
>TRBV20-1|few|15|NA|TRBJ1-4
CSARARGLGNEKLFF
TGCAGTGCTAGAGCCCGAGGCCTAGGAAATGAAAAACTGTTTTTT
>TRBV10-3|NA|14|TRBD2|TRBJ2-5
CAISGTSEDETQYF
TGTGCCATCAGTGGGACTAGCGAGGATGAGACCCAGTACTTC
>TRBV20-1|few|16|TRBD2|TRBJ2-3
CSALPLAGEFTDTQYF
TGCAGTGCTCTACCACTAGCGGGAGAATTCACAGATACGCAGTATTTT